This is a list of T cell receptor beta chains from one sample in a study of T cells in Graves' hyperthyroidism and ophthalmopathy. TCRdb analysed the multiplex PCR reads with MiXCR anew, one entry per CDR3 protein. The sample records about 560,000 distinct CDR3 sequences, around 17% being singletons. The specimen was blood. The receptors come from a woman aged 18-29 years with Graves' hyperthyroidism. CDR3s include the opening cysteine and the closing phenylalanine or tryptophan. D genes are given only for firm matches. The size entry is marked missing in some rows and otherwise reads once, few, many or a size class.

V: TRBV12-3/TRBV12-4
size: few
D: -
J: TRBJ2-2
DNA: TGTGCCAGCAGCCCAATGTATGCCGGGGAGCTGTTTTTT
CDR3: CASSPMYAGELFF

V: TRBV5-4
size: few
D: -
J: TRBJ1-1
DNA: TGTGCCAGCAGCTTGATGGGGGGCCGGACAGTCACTGAAGCTTTCTTT
CDR3: CASSLMGGRTVTEAFF

V: TRBV30
size: -
D: TRBD1
J: TRBJ1-1
DNA: TGTGCCCGGAGTAGGGACAGAGGCACTGAAGCTTTCTTT
CDR3: CARSRDRGTEAFF

V: TRBV5-4
size: -
D: -
J: TRBJ2-7
DNA: TGTGCCAGCAGCTTGGCCGAGGCAGGGCGTCGGGCCGAGCAGTACTTC
CDR3: CASSLAEAGRRAEQYF

V: TRBV11-2
size: -
D: -
J: TRBJ2-3
DNA: TGTGCCAGCAGCACTACTGGGACAATACCAGATACGCAGTATTTT
CDR3: CASSTTGTIPDTQYF

V: TRBV12-3/TRBV12-4
size: -
D: -
J: TRBJ2-4
DNA: TGTGCCAGCAGGACCGGGACTCTAGCCAAAAACATTCAGTACTTC
CDR3: CASRTGTLAKNIQYF

V: TRBV19
size: many
D: -
J: TRBJ1-5
DNA: TGTGCCAGTAATCATCGGGCACTCTATAGCAATCAGCCCCAGCATTTT
CDR3: CASNHRALYSNQPQHF

V: TRBV20-1
size: -
D: -
J: TRBJ1-1
DNA: TGCAGTGCTAGAGATTTCTACACTGGCACTGAAGCTTTCTTT
CDR3: CSARDFYTGTEAFF

V: TRBV19
size: few
D: -
J: TRBJ2-6
DNA: TGTGCCAGTAATATAGTCGTCTCTGGGGCCAACGTCCTGACTTTC
CDR3: CASNIVVSGANVLTF

V: TRBV2
size: many
D: TRBD2
J: TRBJ2-1
DNA: TGTGCCAGCAGCGATCTTCTAGCGGGAGGGTCCTACAATGAGCAGTTCTTC
CDR3: CASSDLLAGGSYNEQFF

V: TRBV5-1
size: many
D: TRBD2
J: TRBJ2-1
DNA: TGCGCCAGCAGCACCGCCAGCGGGGGATACAATGAGCAGTTCTTC
CDR3: CASSTASGGYNEQFF

V: TRBV19
size: -
D: -
J: TRBJ1-2
DNA: TGTGCCAGTAGTATAGCCCGCCCGTATACCTATGGCTACACCTTC
CDR3: CASSIARPYTYGYTF

V: TRBV6-1
size: -
D: -
J: TRBJ1-2
DNA: TGTGCCAGCAGTGAGACAGAGAATGGCTACACCTTC
CDR3: CASSETENGYTF

V: TRBV5-5
size: few
D: -
J: TRBJ1-6
DNA: TGTGCCAGCAGCTTAACGCCGCGATACGGTAATTCACCCCTCCACTTT
CDR3: CASSLTPRYGNSPLHF

V: TRBV6-2/TRBV6-3
size: many
D: TRBD2
J: TRBJ2-1
DNA: TGTGCCAGCAGGTGGGCGGGGGGTCAATACAATGAGCAGTTCTTC
CDR3: CASRWAGGQYNEQFF

V: TRBV15
size: -
D: TRBD2
J: TRBJ2-5
DNA: TGTGCCACCAGCAGAGTACCCCCAGCGGGAATCGGGGAGACCCAGTACTTC
CDR3: CATSRVPPAGIGETQYF

V: TRBV20-1
size: -
D: TRBD2
J: TRBJ2-3
DNA: TGCAGTGCTAGAGTATTAAGGACTAGTCCGGATACGCAGTATTTT
CDR3: CSARVLRTSPDTQYF

V: TRBV28
size: many
D: TRBD1
J: TRBJ2-7
DNA: TGTGCCAGCAGCGGCGGGGACAGGGGGTCCTACGAGCAGTACTTC
CDR3: CASSGGDRGSYEQYF

V: TRBV7-6
size: many
D: -
J: TRBJ1-4
DNA: TGTGCCAGCAGCCCGAGAATTACCACAAAGGGGGCAACTAATGAAAAACTGTTTTTT
CDR3: CASSPRITTKGATNEKLFF

V: TRBV7-9
size: -
D: -
J: TRBJ1-2
DNA: TGTGCCAGCAGCTTAGCGAGGCCGCTCCCGGGCTATGGCTACACCTTC
CDR3: CASSLARPLPGYGYTF

V: TRBV2
size: -
D: -
J: TRBJ1-1
DNA: TGTGCCAGCAGGAAGGGCTCGGGGCGCACTGAAGCTTTCTTT
CDR3: CASRKGSGRTEAFF

V: TRBV11-3
size: few
D: TRBD2
J: TRBJ2-7
DNA: TGTGCCAGCAGCTTAGACCGGGAGGAGTACTTC
CDR3: CASSLDREEYF

V: TRBV11-2
size: few
D: TRBD1
J: TRBJ1-6
DNA: TGTGCCAGCAGCCCCCGACAGGGGAAAAATTCACCCCTCCACTTT
CDR3: CASSPRQGKNSPLHF

V: TRBV4-3
size: once
D: -
J: TRBJ1-3
DNA: TGCGCCAGCAGCCAAGATCACAGGGGAAACACCATATATTTT
CDR3: CASSQDHRGNTIYF

V: TRBV19
size: -
D: TRBD1
J: TRBJ1-2
DNA: TGTGCCAGTAGCCGGACAGGGGGCCCCCAGGGGAACTATGGCTACACCTTC
CDR3: CASSRTGGPQGNYGYTF

V: TRBV19
size: -
D: -
J: TRBJ1-1
DNA: TGTGCCAGTAGTATAGATCACGAACTCCTGAACACTGAAGCTTTCTTT
CDR3: CASSIDHELLNTEAFF

V: TRBV5-4
size: -
D: TRBD1
J: TRBJ2-2
DNA: TGTGCCAGCACTCGGGACAGCTTGAACACCGGGGAGCTGTTTTTT
CDR3: CASTRDSLNTGELFF

V: TRBV20-1
size: -
D: -
J: TRBJ1-5
DNA: TGCAGTGCTCGCCCGGGACATTCGAGCAATCAGCCCCAGCATTTT
CDR3: CSARPGHSSNQPQHF

V: TRBV6-1
size: many
D: -
J: TRBJ1-2
DNA: TGTGCCAGCAGTGAAGTGGGTTATGGCTACACCTTC
CDR3: CASSEVGYGYTF

V: TRBV15
size: many
D: TRBD2
J: TRBJ2-3
DNA: TGTGCCACCAGCAGAGATGGTAGCGGGGGAAGCACAGATACGCAGTATTTT
CDR3: CATSRDGSGGSTDTQYF

V: TRBV7-2
size: -
D: -
J: TRBJ2-1
DNA: TGTGCCAGCAGCCTACAAGCCAGGGGACCGTTCTACAATGAGCAGTTCTTC
CDR3: CASSLQARGPFYNEQFF

V: TRBV6-8
size: -
D: -
J: TRBJ1-1
DNA: TGTGCCAGCAGTTACTCTACAGGAGGAGGCACTGAAGCTTTCTTT
CDR3: CASSYSTGGGTEAFF

V: TRBV7-9
size: many
D: TRBD1
J: TRBJ1-2
DNA: TGTGCCAGCAGCTTAGTAGGGGGCGGAAATGGCTACACCTTC
CDR3: CASSLVGGGNGYTF

V: TRBV2
size: few
D: TRBD2
J: TRBJ2-5
DNA: TGTGCCAGCAGTTTATACCGGGGGGGGAGAGAGACCCGGTACTTC
CDR3: CASSLYRGGRETRYF